The source of this TCR beta chain is a study of CD8 T cells in ankylosing spondylitis. Using its own MiXCR run on the 5' RACE reads, TCRdb lists one record per CDR3 protein. The sample yields some 350,000 distinct CDR3 sequences, roughly 14% seen once. V lost 0 bases and J 0 bases, leaving 9 bases between the germline ends. The CDR3 totals 15 residues. Germline CDR1 SGHRS, CDR2 YFSETQ. Material for sequencing was blood, either unsorted or a sorted T cell fraction (not recorded which). This receptor was taken from a male donor with ankylosing spondylitis or in good health (not recorded which). The rearrangement uses TRBV5-1 and TRBJ1-1; D possibly corresponds to TRBD1 (5 bases). CDR3 amino acids: CASSLGEGLNTEAFF. The DNA for the CDR3 is TGCGCCAGCAGCTTGGGTGAGGGGTTGAACACTGAAGCTTTCTTT.